Given below is one T cell receptor (beta chain) in context. This clone showed up just once. No cognate antigen has been identified for it. The input lacks base qualities; no much larger clone sits a single base away. The study evaluated CTLA-4 blockade (ipilimumab) given together with focal radiation therapy in patients who had chemo-refractory metastatic non-small-cell lung cancer. The data originate from a study of radiotherapy plus CTLA-4 blockade in lung cancer (dated by TCRdb to 2017 to 2018). Some background on the complete study: Objective responses occurred in 15% to 20% of enrolled patients, and around 30% achieved disease control. The investigation overall reported the following: After treatment with radiotherapy and ipilimumab, TCR clones that originated in tumors expanded in peripheral blood. Increased serum interferon-beta after radiation, together with early dynamic changes in blood T cell clones, were reported to be the strongest predictors of response.

The protocol used for the library was the immunoSEQ multiplex PCR assay. The source is immuneACCESS, and TCRdb retained only in-frame sequences with V and J called. Part of the clones is not carried over; for the studies checked, unresolved V genes explain less than half of this, and the remainder is unexplained. This sample holds about 95,000 clones; 80% to 85% were observed only once. About 3.5% of the sample goes to the ten largest clones. Material: peripheral blood, obtained from a patient treated with radiotherapy plus ipilimumab. The clonotype was recovered from a human donor with non-small cell lung cancer who had a partial response to radiotherapy plus ipilimumab.

The CDR3 here reads CASSPGGIGGYGYTF. In nucleotides, the sequence is TGTGCCAGCAGCCCCGGGGGGATTGGGGGGTATGGCTACACCTTC. The V gene is TRBV27 and the J gene is TRBJ1-2, and TRBD1 may be the D gene, going by 5 matching bases. The CDR3 runs 15 amino acids, cysteine and phenylalanine included. Of all the DNA, just the CDR3 is kept, 45 bases in frame from base 1. CDR1 and CDR2 are read off the germline V gene (reference sequence) as MNHEY and SMNVEV. A distance of 19 bases separates the germline ends of V and J, which lose 6 bases and 5 bases respectively.